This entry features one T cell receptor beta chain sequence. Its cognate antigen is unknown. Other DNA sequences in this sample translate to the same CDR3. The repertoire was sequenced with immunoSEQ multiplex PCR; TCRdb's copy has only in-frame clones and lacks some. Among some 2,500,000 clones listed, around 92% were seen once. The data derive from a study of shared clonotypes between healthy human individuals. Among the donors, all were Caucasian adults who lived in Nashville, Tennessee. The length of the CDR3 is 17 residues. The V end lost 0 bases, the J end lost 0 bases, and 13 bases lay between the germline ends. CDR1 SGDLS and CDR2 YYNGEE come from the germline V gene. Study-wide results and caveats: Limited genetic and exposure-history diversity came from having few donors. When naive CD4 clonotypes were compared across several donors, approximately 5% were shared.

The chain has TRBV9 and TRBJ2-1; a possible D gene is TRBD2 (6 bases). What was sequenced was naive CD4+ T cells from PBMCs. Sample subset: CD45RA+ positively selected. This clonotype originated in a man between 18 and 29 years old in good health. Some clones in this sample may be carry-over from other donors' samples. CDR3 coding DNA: TGTGCCAGCAGCGTAGGGGCCGGAGGGAGCTCCTACAATGAGCAGTTCTTC. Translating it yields CASSVGAGGSSYNEQFF.